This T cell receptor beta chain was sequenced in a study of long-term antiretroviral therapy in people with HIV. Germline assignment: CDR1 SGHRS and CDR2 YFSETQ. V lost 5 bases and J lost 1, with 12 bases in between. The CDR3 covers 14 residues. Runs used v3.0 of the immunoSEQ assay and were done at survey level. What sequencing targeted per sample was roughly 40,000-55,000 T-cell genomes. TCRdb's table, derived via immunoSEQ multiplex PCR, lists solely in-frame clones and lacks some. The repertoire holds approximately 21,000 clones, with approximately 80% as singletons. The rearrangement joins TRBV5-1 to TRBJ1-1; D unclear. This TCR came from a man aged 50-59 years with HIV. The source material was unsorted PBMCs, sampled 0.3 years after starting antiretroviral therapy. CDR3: CASRREVTNTEAFF. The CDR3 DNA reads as TGCGCCAGCAGGCGGGAGGTGACGAACACTGAAGCTTTCTTT. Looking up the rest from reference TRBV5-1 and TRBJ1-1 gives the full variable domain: KAGVTQTPRYLIKTRGQQVTLSCSPISGHRSVSWYQQTPGQGLQFLFEYFSETQRNKGNFPGRFSGRQFSNSRSEMNVSTLELGDSALYLCASRREVTNTEAFFGQGTRLTVV.